A selection of T cell receptor beta chains follows, all from one sample in a study of blood T cells in healthy people across ages. One entry per CDR3 protein results from TCRdb running MiXCR on the 5' RACE reads. Among 1.5 million to 2 million distinct CDR3 sequences listed, roughly 30% were seen once. The sample was blood. The receptors were sampled from a young woman in good health. Each CDR3 is given with its conserved first and last residue. Fields, in order: V gene, clone size, J gene, D gene, CDR3 DNA, CDR3 protein. A D gene is named only where the DNA matches it firmly. Not all rows give a size; the values are once, few, many and, for expanded clones, a class.

>TRBV6-1|.|TRBJ2-3|.
TGTGCCAGCAGTGAACATCTAGCGCCAGATACGCAGTATTTT
CASSEHLAPDTQYF
>TRBV11-2|.|TRBJ2-5|TRBD2
TGTGCCAGCGATAGCGGGGGGGCGGGCCAAGAGACCCAGTACTTC
CASDSGGAGQETQYF
>TRBV2|.|TRBJ1-6|.
TGTGCCAGCAGTGTGAAAGTGATTAATTCACCCCTCCACTTT
CASSVKVINSPLHF
>TRBV6-6|.|TRBJ2-1|.
TGTGCCAGCAGTCCTCGTCCCCAATCGAGCTCCTACAATGAGCAGTTCTTC
CASSPRPQSSSYNEQFF
>TRBV5-1|.|TRBJ2-1|.
TGCGCCAGCAGCTTGACACCGGGATCCACGAATGAGCAGTTCTTC
CASSLTPGSTNEQFF
>TRBV4-1|.|TRBJ2-1|TRBD2
TGCGCCAGCAGCCAGCACTCGGGAGGGCCTCTCTACAATGAGCAGTTCTTC
CASSQHSGGPLYNEQFF
>TRBV5-1|.|TRBJ1-1|.
TGCGCCAGCAGCTTGAGGGGTGACCAGGCGGCTTTCTTT
CASSLRGDQAAFF
>TRBV12-3/TRBV12-4|few|TRBJ1-6|TRBD1
TGTGCCAGCAGTGGACAGGGAATCACACCCCTCCACTTT
CASSGQGITPLHF
>TRBV7-9|few|TRBJ2-7|.
TGTGCCAGCAGCGCACGTAGCGTCGAGCAGTACTTC
CASSARSVEQYF
>TRBV20-1|.|TRBJ2-1|.
TGCAGTGTCGTGGAGACCAGCTCCTACAATGAGCAGTTCTTC
CSVVETSSYNEQFF
>TRBV27|.|TRBJ2-4|TRBD2
TGTGCCAGCAGTTTTGGGACTAGCGCCGGCATTCAGTACTTC
CASSFGTSAGIQYF
>TRBV20-1|.|TRBJ2-7|TRBD2
TGCAGTGCTAGAGATCTAGGCGGGAGGATCCCCTACGAGCAGTACTTC
CSARDLGGRIPYEQYF
>TRBV6-1|.|TRBJ2-3|.
TGTGCCAGCAGTGAAGCGGGTCTGGGACGGCGGATTTCCACAGATACGCAGTATTTT
CASSEAGLGRRISTDTQYF
>TRBV5-5|many|TRBJ1-1|TRBD1
TGTGCCAGCAGCAAGGGACAGGGAATAGGGAACACTGAAGCTTTCTTT
CASSKGQGIGNTEAFF
>TRBV2|.|TRBJ1-2|.
TGTGCCAGCAGTGAAGCGGGTATCCTGGGTGGCTACACCTTC
CASSEAGILGGYTF
>TRBV29-1|many|TRBJ2-3|.
TGCAGCCTCGCTAGCACAGATACGCAGTATTTT
CSLASTDTQYF
>TRBV11-2|.|TRBJ2-7|.
TGTGCCAGCAGCTTAGGAGGATTCGTCGAGCAGTACTTC
CASSLGGFVEQYF
>TRBV12-3/TRBV12-4|many|TRBJ2-5|TRBD2
TGTGCCAGCAGTCCCGGACTAGCGGGAGGTCGGGGCGGAGAGACCCAGTACTTC
CASSPGLAGGRGGETQYF
>TRBV7-9|few|TRBJ1-1|.
TGTGCCAGCAGCCAAGCATCGTCGGGAACTGAAGCTTTCTTT
CASSQASSGTEAFF
>TRBV11-2|few|TRBJ1-5|TRBD1
TGTGCCAGCAGCTTAGGGGACAGCACTTATCAGCCCCAGCATTTT
CASSLGDSTYQPQHF
>TRBV7-3|few|TRBJ2-3|TRBD2
TGTGCCAGCAGCCCTTTAGCGGGGGGAACTAGCACAGATACGCAGTATTTT
CASSPLAGGTSTDTQYF
>TRBV7-3|.|TRBJ2-5|TRBD1
TGTGCCAGCAGCTACCCGGGACAGGGGGCGCAGGAGACCCAGTACTTC
CASSYPGQGAQETQYF
>TRBV6-1|.|TRBJ2-3|TRBD1
TGTGCCAGCACCTCCGGGACAGAGGCCACAGATACGCAGTATTTT
CASTSGTEATDTQYF
>TRBV3-1|.|TRBJ2-1|.
TGTGCCAGCAGCCATATTAGGACTGGGAGTAACAATGAGCAGTTCTTC
CASSHIRTGSNNEQFF
>TRBV29-1|many|TRBJ2-1|.
TGCAGCGTTGAAATTGGGACCCCCCTACCGGAGCAGTTCTTC
CSVEIGTPLPEQFF
>TRBV4-2|many|TRBJ2-7|.
TGTGCCAGCAGCCAAGAGAATGGAGGGACCTTCTCCTACGAGCAGTACTTC
CASSQENGGTFSYEQYF
>TRBV3-1|.|TRBJ1-1|.
TGTGCCAGCAGCCAATTTCAAGGGGCCACTGAAGCTTTCTTT
CASSQFQGATEAFF
>TRBV5-1|.|TRBJ2-5|TRBD2
TGCGCCAGCAGCTTGAGTAGTAGCGGGAGGCAAGAGACCCAGTACTTC
CASSLSSSGRQETQYF
>TRBV12-3/TRBV12-4|few|TRBJ2-3|.
TGTGCCAGCAGTTTAGAATCAGGAGGCACAGATACGCAGTATTTT
CASSLESGGTDTQYF
>TRBV27|.|TRBJ2-3|.
TGTGCCAGCAGTTTCGTTAGCGGTTACACAGATACGCAGTATTTT
CASSFVSGYTDTQYF
>TRBV6-1|.|TRBJ1-3|TRBD1
TGTGCCAGCAGTGATAGGACAGGGCCTGGAAACACCATATATTTT
CASSDRTGPGNTIYF
>TRBV20-1|.|TRBJ2-3|.
TGCAGTGCTAGTAGGGTCACAGATACGCAGTATTTT
CSASRVTDTQYF
>TRBV28|.|TRBJ2-2|.
TGTGCCAGCAGTTTTTATAAGGGGGCGAACACCGGGGAGCTGTTTTTT
CASSFYKGANTGELFF
>TRBV4-1|few|TRBJ2-7|.
TGCGCCAGCAGCCAAGACCCCCTGGGACACGGGCAGTACTTC
CASSQDPLGHGQYF
>TRBV18|.|TRBJ2-3|.
TGTGCCAGCTCACCACTATTTAGGGGGGAGCGAGAAGATACGCAGTATTTT
CASSPLFRGEREDTQYF
>TRBV5-1|.|TRBJ1-5|.
TGCGCCAGCAGCATCGAAGGACAAGACAATCAGCCCCAGCATTTT
CASSIEGQDNQPQHF
>TRBV25-1|.|TRBJ2-5|TRBD2
TGTGCCAGCAGTTGGGGAGGGGTAGGAGAGACCCAGTACTTC
CASSWGGVGETQYF
>TRBV11-1|.|TRBJ1-1|.
TGTGCCAGCAGCTTAACGGACGGGGGACCTGAAGCTTTCTTT
CASSLTDGGPEAFF
>TRBV5-1|.|TRBJ1-2|.
TGCGCCAGCAGCCGTACTTCAGGGGTTGCTGGCTACACCTTC
CASSRTSGVAGYTF
>TRBV7-3|.|TRBJ2-6|.
TGTGCCAGCAGCTTAACTGGGCCCGGGAGACCTGGGGCCAACGTCCTGACTTTC
CASSLTGPGRPGANVLTF
>TRBV20-1|.|TRBJ2-7|.
TGCAGTGCTTCCGGGGGCAGGGGGACCCCCCAGCAGTACTTC
CSASGGRGTPQQYF
>TRBV9|.|TRBJ1-2|TRBD1
TGTGCCTGCAGCGTAGCCATGACAGGGATGAATGGCTACACCTTC
CACSVAMTGMNGYTF
>TRBV10-3|many|TRBJ2-7|.
TGTGCCATCACCGGGATGCGGGACGAGCAGTACTTC
CAITGMRDEQYF
>TRBV11-2|.|TRBJ2-3|TRBD2
TGTGCCAGCAGCCTAGAGCGGGGGGGCCAAGATACGCAGTATTTT
CASSLERGGQDTQYF
>TRBV6-1|.|TRBJ2-2|.
TGTGCCAGCACTCCAACCGGGACTTCGAACACCGGGGAGCTGTTTTTT
CASTPTGTSNTGELFF
>TRBV4-1|many|TRBJ2-7|.
TGCGCCAGCAGCCAAGAGGCGCAGCCCTACGAGCAGTACTTC
CASSQEAQPYEQYF
>TRBV12-3/TRBV12-4|few|TRBJ2-7|.
TGTGCCAGCAGTTTTGACGGAGTCGCCGCCTACGAGCAGTACTTC
CASSFDGVAAYEQYF